This is a list of T cell receptor beta chains from one sample in a study. A single record per CDR3 protein comes from TCRdb applying MiXCR to the RT-PCR reads. The sample contains around 700,000 distinct CDR3 sequences, approximately 15% of which appear only once. The sample consisted of memory CD4+ T cells from blood. Receptor source: a female donor in good health, serving as a healthy control. Each CDR3 is given with its conserved first and last residue. Fields, in order: V gene, J gene, D gene, clone size, CDR3 DNA, CDR3 protein. The D gene is left open where the match is weak. Clone size appears in some rows only: once, few, many, or a class for an expanded clone.

v_call: TRBV7-9; j_call: TRBJ1-5; d_call: .; clone_size: few; cdr3_nt: TGTGCCAGCAGCCCTAATGATCAGCCCCAGCATTTT; cdr3_aa: CASSPNDQPQHF
v_call: TRBV3-1; j_call: TRBJ2-2; d_call: .; clone_size: .; cdr3_nt: TGTGCCAGCAGCCAAGGAGCTACCGGGGAGCTGTTTTTT; cdr3_aa: CASSQGATGELFF
v_call: TRBV13; j_call: TRBJ2-7; d_call: .; clone_size: few; cdr3_nt: TGTGCCAGCAGCTTAGGCAGGCACTACGAGCAGTACTTC; cdr3_aa: CASSLGRHYEQYF
v_call: TRBV20-1; j_call: TRBJ2-7; d_call: .; clone_size: few; cdr3_nt: TGCAGTGCTAGCTCCGGACTTGGATACGAGCAGTACTTC; cdr3_aa: CSASSGLGYEQYF
v_call: TRBV7-3; j_call: TRBJ2-5; d_call: .; clone_size: .; cdr3_nt: TGTGCCAGCAGCTTAAGGGGTTACGGCCAAGAGACCCAGTACTTC; cdr3_aa: CASSLRGYGQETQYF
v_call: TRBV20-1; j_call: TRBJ1-5; d_call: .; clone_size: few; cdr3_nt: TGCAGTGCTATTGCGAATAGCAATCAGCCCCAGCATTTT; cdr3_aa: CSAIANSNQPQHF
v_call: TRBV15; j_call: TRBJ2-1; d_call: .; clone_size: few; cdr3_nt: TGTGCCACCAGCCCGGGACCGAGCTCCTACAATGAGCAGTTCTTC; cdr3_aa: CATSPGPSSYNEQFF
v_call: TRBV30; j_call: TRBJ1-1; d_call: .; clone_size: few; cdr3_nt: TGTGCCTGGAGTGTACTGGGGCAGGGTGAGACTGAAGCTTTCTTT; cdr3_aa: CAWSVLGQGETEAFF
v_call: TRBV12-3/TRBV12-4; j_call: TRBJ2-1; d_call: .; clone_size: .; cdr3_nt: TGTGCCAGCAGTCAAATTGGAACCTACAATGAGCAGTTCTTC; cdr3_aa: CASSQIGTYNEQFF
v_call: TRBV5-6; j_call: TRBJ1-1; d_call: .; clone_size: .; cdr3_nt: TGTGCCAGCAGCAGTAGTGGTGAGGGGCACACTGAAGCTTTCTTT; cdr3_aa: CASSSSGEGHTEAFF
v_call: TRBV9; j_call: TRBJ2-6; d_call: .; clone_size: .; cdr3_nt: TGTGCCAGCAGCGTAGAAGTGGGGGTAAGCTCTGGGGCCAACGTCCTGACTTTC; cdr3_aa: CASSVEVGVSSGANVLTF
v_call: TRBV5-1; j_call: TRBJ1-1; d_call: .; clone_size: many; cdr3_nt: TGCGCCAGCAGCCCGGAGGGGGTGTCAAGGACTTTCTTT; cdr3_aa: CASSPEGVSRTFF
v_call: TRBV5-1; j_call: TRBJ2-4; d_call: .; clone_size: few; cdr3_nt: TGCGCCAGCAGCTTGCAAGGGGAGGTGCGAAACATTCAGTACTTC; cdr3_aa: CASSLQGEVRNIQYF
v_call: TRBV20-1; j_call: TRBJ1-1; d_call: TRBD1; clone_size: .; cdr3_nt: TGCAGTGCTCCCTTATTGGGACAGGGGATTACTGAAGCTTTCTTT; cdr3_aa: CSAPLLGQGITEAFF
v_call: TRBV4-3; j_call: TRBJ2-3; d_call: .; clone_size: .; cdr3_nt: TGCGCCAGCAGCCTCAATCCTAGCTCCGGAGATACGCAGTATTTT; cdr3_aa: CASSLNPSSGDTQYF
v_call: TRBV11-2; j_call: TRBJ2-2; d_call: .; clone_size: many; cdr3_nt: TGCGCCAGCAGCTTGGAACAGAACACCGGGGAGCTGTTTTTT; cdr3_aa: CASSLEQNTGELFF
v_call: TRBV7-7; j_call: TRBJ2-5; d_call: TRBD1; clone_size: few; cdr3_nt: TGTGCCAGCACCAGAGGACAGGCCCTTCAAGAGACCCAGTACTTC; cdr3_aa: CASTRGQALQETQYF
v_call: TRBV24-1; j_call: TRBJ2-1; d_call: .; clone_size: few; cdr3_nt: TGTGCCACCAGTGATCCGGCCGACGCCTACAATGAGCAGTTCTTC; cdr3_aa: CATSDPADAYNEQFF